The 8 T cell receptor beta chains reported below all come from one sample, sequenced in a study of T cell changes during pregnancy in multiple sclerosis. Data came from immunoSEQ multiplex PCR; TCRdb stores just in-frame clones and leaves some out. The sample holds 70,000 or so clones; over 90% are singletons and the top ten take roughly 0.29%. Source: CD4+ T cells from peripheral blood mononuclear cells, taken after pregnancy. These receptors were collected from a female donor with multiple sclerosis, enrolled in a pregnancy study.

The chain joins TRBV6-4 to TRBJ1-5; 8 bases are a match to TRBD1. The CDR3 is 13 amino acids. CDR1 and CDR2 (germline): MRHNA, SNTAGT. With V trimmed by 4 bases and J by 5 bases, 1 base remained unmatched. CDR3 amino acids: CASSVDRDQPQHF. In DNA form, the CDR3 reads TGTGCCAGCAGTGTGGACAGGGATCAGCCCCAGCATTTT.

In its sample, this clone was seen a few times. CDR3: CASSLSGQNTEAFF. The DNA for the CDR3 is TGTGCCAGCAGCTTATCAGGGCAGAACACTGAAGCTTTCTTT. V is TRBV11-1 and J is TRBJ1-1; a possible D gene is TRBD1 (5 bases). Germline V gene data show CDR1 as SGHAT and CDR2 as FQDESV (reference sequence). The V gene lost 2 bases and the J gene lost 1 base, with 8 bases spanning the gap. The CDR3 extends over 14 amino acids.

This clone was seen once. The CDR3 nucleotides are TGTGCCAGCAGCTTGGACGGTAGCAATTCACCCCTCCACTTT. This gives the protein CASSLDGSNSPLHF. J is TRBJ1-6 and V is TRBV5-4; D is undetermined. Germline lookup yields CDR1 SGHNT and CDR2 YYREEE (reference sequence). The CDR3 totals 14 residues. Trimming pared 0 bases from V and 7 bases from J, leaving 8 bases between.

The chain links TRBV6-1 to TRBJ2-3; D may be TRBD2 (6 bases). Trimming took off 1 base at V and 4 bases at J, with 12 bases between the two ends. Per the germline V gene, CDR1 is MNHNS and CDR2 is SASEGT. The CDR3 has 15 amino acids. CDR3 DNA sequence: TGTGCCAGCAGTGAAGTGTGGGAGGCCGCAGATACGCAGTATTTT. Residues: CASSEVWEAADTQYF.

The CDR3 DNA is TGTGCCAGCAGTTTCCACGGAGGTGGCTACACCTTC. Amino acids: CASSFHGGGYTF. The chain couples TRBV27 to TRBJ1-2; D unclear. The CDR3 runs 12 residues. Germline CDR1 and CDR2: MNHEY and SMNVEV (reference sequence). V lost 3 bases and J lost 7, with 9 bases in between.

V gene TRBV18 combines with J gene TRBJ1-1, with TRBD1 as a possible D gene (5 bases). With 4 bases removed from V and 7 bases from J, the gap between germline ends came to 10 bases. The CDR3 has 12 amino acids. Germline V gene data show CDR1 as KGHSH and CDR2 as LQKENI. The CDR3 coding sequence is TGTGCCAGCTCACGGACCGACAGTGAAGCTTTCTTT. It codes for CASSRTDSEAFF. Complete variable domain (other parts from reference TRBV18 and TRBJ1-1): NAGVMQNPRHLVRRRGQEARLRCSPMKGHSHVYWYRQLPEEGLKFMVYLQKENIIDESGMPKERFSAEFPKEGPSILRIQQVVRGDSAAYFCASSRTDSEAFFGQGTRLTVV.

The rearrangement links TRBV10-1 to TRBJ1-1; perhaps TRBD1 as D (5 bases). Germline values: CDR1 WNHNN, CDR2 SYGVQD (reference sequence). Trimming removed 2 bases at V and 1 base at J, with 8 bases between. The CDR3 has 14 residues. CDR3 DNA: TGCGCCAGCAGTGAGCAAACAGGGAACACTGAAGCTTTCTTT. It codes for CASSEQTGNTEAFF.

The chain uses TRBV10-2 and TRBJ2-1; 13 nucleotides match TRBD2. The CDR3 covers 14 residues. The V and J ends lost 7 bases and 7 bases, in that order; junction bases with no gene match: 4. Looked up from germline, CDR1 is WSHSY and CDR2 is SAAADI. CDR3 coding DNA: TGCGCCAGCAAGGGACTAGCGGGAACAAATGAGCAGTTCTTC. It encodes CASKGLAGTNEQFF.